What follows describes a single TCR beta chain. This sample was taken from a study of OX40 agonist ivuxolimab in advanced cancers. Generated by immunoSEQ multiplex PCR, the TCRdb table keeps only in-frame clones and is missing some. The sample comprises 65,000 to 75,000 clones, 80% to 95% of which are singletons, and roughly 0.45% rests with the top ten. The V and J ends lost 0 bases and 4 bases respectively, with 21 bases between them. The V gene's germline CDR1 is SGHNT and CDR2 YYREEE (reference sequence). This CDR3 has 18 residues. The receptor's source is an adult with an advanced solid tumor such as melanoma, head and neck, liver or kidney cancer. The V and J genes are TRBV5-4 and TRBJ2-3, with D unclear. Sample: CD4+ or CD8+ T cells sorted from blood, taken in a trial of the OX40 agonist ivuxolimab. DNA for the CDR3: TGTGCCAGCAGCTTGGCTGGGTTGCTAGTTTTGAACCCAGATACGCAGTATTTT. It specifies CASSLAGLLVLNPDTQYF.